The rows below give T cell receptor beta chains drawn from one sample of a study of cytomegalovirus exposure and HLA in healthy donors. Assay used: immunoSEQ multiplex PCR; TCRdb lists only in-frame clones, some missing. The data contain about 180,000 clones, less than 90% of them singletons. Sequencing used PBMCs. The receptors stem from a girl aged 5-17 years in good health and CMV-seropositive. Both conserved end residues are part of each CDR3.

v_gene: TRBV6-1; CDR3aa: CASRQAGNQPQHF
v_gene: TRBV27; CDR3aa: CASSQRGPGPYGYTF
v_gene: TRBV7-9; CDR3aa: CASSLGQGALGYTF
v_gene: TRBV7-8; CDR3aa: CASSPLTPLGRGSYEQYF
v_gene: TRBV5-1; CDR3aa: CASSDGTSGRDWEQYF
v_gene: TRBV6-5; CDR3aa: CASSQWTSGSEQFF
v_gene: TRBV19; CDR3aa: CASSIDPRPSIYNEQFF
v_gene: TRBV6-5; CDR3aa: CASSLAGGAYEQYF
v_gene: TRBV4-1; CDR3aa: CASPTRRGRGLAGVTGELFF
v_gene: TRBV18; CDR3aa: CASSPGGGNYGYTF
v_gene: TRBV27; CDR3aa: CASMGGADGYTF
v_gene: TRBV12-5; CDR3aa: CASKGLAETQYF
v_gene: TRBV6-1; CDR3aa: CASSEGWQGEAFF
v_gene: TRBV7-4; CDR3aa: CASSSSTSGRGRETQYF
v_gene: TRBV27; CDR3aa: CASSLYAGGIISYNEQFF
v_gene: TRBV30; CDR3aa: CAWSADWEGSYEQYF
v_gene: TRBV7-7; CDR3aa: CASSLFPAQGRRDLNEQYF
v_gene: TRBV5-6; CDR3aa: CASSLAAGATNEKLFF
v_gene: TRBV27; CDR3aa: CASSTGQRVDGYTF
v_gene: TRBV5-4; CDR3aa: CASSFAGEGATQYF
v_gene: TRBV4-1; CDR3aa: CASSREDGGGENIQYF
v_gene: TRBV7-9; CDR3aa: CASSLETGGNQPQHF
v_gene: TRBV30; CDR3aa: CAWSVGLSTDTQYF
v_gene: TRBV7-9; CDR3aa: CASSSFGSAPTIYNEQFF
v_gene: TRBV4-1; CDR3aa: CASSPGDGRGVYNEQFF
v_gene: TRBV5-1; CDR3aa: CASSFGTTYNEQFF
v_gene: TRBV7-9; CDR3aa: CASSLGWEQQLYGYTF
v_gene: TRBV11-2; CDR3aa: CASSRTGGAAFF
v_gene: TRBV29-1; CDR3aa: CSVEVGGTGGSNEQFF
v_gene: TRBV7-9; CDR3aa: CASSFSGQGAWVYTEAFF
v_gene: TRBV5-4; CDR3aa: CASTPGSTDTQYF
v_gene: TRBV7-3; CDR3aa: CASSYQLAGGGDTQYF
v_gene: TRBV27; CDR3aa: CASRVYRASFSYEQYF
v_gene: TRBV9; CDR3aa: CASSVEGTINNEQFF
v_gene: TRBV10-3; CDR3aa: CAISESGQGGEKLFF
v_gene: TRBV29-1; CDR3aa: CSVEDGTGVGTDTQYF
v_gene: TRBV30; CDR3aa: CAWSRGGSSYNEQFF
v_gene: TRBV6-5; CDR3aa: CASSRGQGGNEQFF
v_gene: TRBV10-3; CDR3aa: CASGVRRALDYGYTF
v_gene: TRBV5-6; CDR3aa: CASSLAGGGPQHF
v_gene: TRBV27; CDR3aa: CASNGGQHGYTF
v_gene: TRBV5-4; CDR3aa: CASTLERFDHEQYF
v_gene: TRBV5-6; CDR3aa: CASSLVGQGADGYTF
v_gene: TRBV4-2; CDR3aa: CASSQRTGGSGELFF